A selection of T cell receptor beta chains follows, all from one sample in a study of T cell responses to AZD1222 COVID-19 vaccine. TCRdb's copy holds only in-frame clones and misses some; the assay was immunoSEQ multiplex PCR. There are some 180,000 clones in the sample; 85% to 95% occur only once, and under 1.1% lies in the top ten. This specimen was peripheral blood, taken 28 days after the second dose of the MenACWY control vaccine. The receptors were sampled from an adult who received the MenACWY meningococcal vaccine as a control. Each CDR3 is given with its conserved first and last residue. Fields, in order: D gene, V gene, J gene, clone size, CDR3 protein, CDR3 DNA. The D gene is left open where the match is weak. The size field is filled for only some rows; it gives once, few, many or a size class.

>-|TRBV11-2|TRBJ2-7|-
CASSLAQGSYEQYF
TGTGCCAGCAGCTTAGCGCAGGGCTCCTACGAGCAGTACTTC
>TRBD1|TRBV6-2/TRBV6-3|TRBJ2-1|-
CASSRGTGGYNEQFF
TGTGCCAGCAGTAGAGGGACAGGGGGCTACAATGAGCAGTTCTTC
>TRBD1|TRBV6-5|TRBJ2-7|-
CASLFRQGSSYEQYF
TGTGCCAGCCTTTTCAGACAGGGTAGCTCCTACGAGCAGTACTTC
>TRBD1|TRBV28|TRBJ1-5|-
CASSFLQGAQPQHF
TGTGCCAGCAGTTTCCTACAGGGGGCTCAGCCCCAGCATTTT
>-|TRBV5-1|TRBJ1-1|-
CASSLYSGNTEAFF
TGCGCCAGCAGCTTGTACAGCGGGAACACTGAAGCTTTCTTT
>-|TRBV6-5|TRBJ1-4|-
CASSYSGGNVEKLFF
TGTGCCAGCAGTTACTCCGGGGGGAATGTGGAAAAACTGTTTTTT
>-|TRBV18|TRBJ1-5|-
CASSPSRDQPQHF
TGTGCCAGCTCACCTAGCAGGGATCAGCCCCAGCATTTT
>-|TRBV27|TRBJ1-6|-
CASTFAGINSPLHF
TGTGCCAGCACCTTTGCGGGGATCAATTCACCCCTCCACTTT
>-|TRBV5-5|TRBJ1-2|-
CASSGPTGVYGYTF
TGTGCCAGCAGCGGACCGACAGGCGTCTATGGCTACACCTTC
>TRBD1|TRBV6-2/TRBV6-3|TRBJ1-6|-
CASSLPFGTGSSPLHF
TGTGCCAGCAGTTTACCTTTTGGGACAGGGAGTTCACCCCTCCACTTT
>-|TRBV2|TRBJ2-1|-
CASTIDRNYNEQFF
TGTGCCAGCACTATCGACAGGAATTACAATGAGCAGTTCTTC
>-|TRBV4-2|TRBJ1-5|-
CASSQEPAKSNQPQHF
TGTGCCAGCAGCCAAGAACCTGCTAAGAGCAATCAGCCCCAGCATTTT
>-|TRBV5-1|TRBJ2-3|-
CASSYQGAGDTQYF
TGCGCCAGCAGCTACCAAGGGGCAGGAGATACGCAGTATTTT
>TRBD1|TRBV7-9|TRBJ1-6|-
CASSGQGTHSPLHF
TGTGCCAGCAGCGGACAGGGGACCCATTCACCCCTCCACTTT
>-|TRBV28|TRBJ2-7|-
CASSEGYEQYF
TGTGCCAGCAGTGAGGGCTACGAGCAGTACTTC
>TRBD1|TRBV4-2|TRBJ2-7|-
CASSQGPLTGVSYEQYF
TGTGCCAGCAGCCAAGGGCCGTTGACAGGGGTCTCCTACGAGCAGTACTTC
>-|TRBV6-2/TRBV6-3|TRBJ1-5|-
CASSPTHRKPQHF
TGTGCCAGCAGTCCAACGCATCGTAAGCCCCAGCATTTT
>-|TRBV5-1|TRBJ2-3|-
CASSLQGFTDTQYF
TGCGCCAGCAGCTTACAGGGATTCACAGATACGCAGTATTTT
>-|TRBV15|TRBJ2-1|-
CATSRDQDSYNEQFF
TGTGCCACCAGCAGAGATCAGGACTCCTACAATGAGCAGTTCTTC
>-|TRBV15|TRBJ2-5|-
CATSRDSGQETQYF
TGTGCCACCAGCAGAGATAGTGGCCAAGAGACCCAGTACTTC
>-|TRBV19|TRBJ1-1|-
CASSIEGRGRLPEAFF
TGTGCCAGTAGTATAGAGGGCAGGGGAAGGCTGCCTGAAGCTTTCTTT
>-|TRBV4-2|TRBJ1-2|-
CASSPGTYGYTF
TGTGCCAGCAGCCCCGGGACCTATGGCTACACCTTC
>TRBD1|TRBV28|TRBJ1-2|-
CASSNGQGYGYTF
TGTGCCAGCAGTAACGGACAGGGCTATGGCTACACCTTC
>-|TRBV5-4|TRBJ2-5|-
CASSFGGTQETQYF
TGTGCCAGCAGCTTCGGGGGGACACAAGAGACCCAGTACTTC
>-|TRBV12-3/TRBV12-4|TRBJ1-2|-
CASSPKGDYGYTF
TGTGCCTCCTCCCCCAAGGGGGACTATGGCTACACCTTC
>-|TRBV11-2|TRBJ1-1|-
CASSLEALTEAFF
TGTGCCAGCAGCTTAGAGGCTTTAACTGAAGCTTTCTTT
>-|TRBV4-1|TRBJ1-6|-
CASSQEGRQHSSYNSPLHF
TGCGCCAGCAGCCAAGAAGGTCGGCAGCACTCCTCCTATAATTCACCCCTCCACTTT
>TRBD1|TRBV6-5|TRBJ1-1|many
CASRGQGAGDTEAFF
TGTGCCAGCAGAGGACAGGGGGCGGGGGACACTGAAGCTTTCTTT
>-|TRBV29-1|TRBJ1-1|once
CSVEELEAFF
TGCAGCGTTGAAGAACTTGAAGCTTTCTTT
>-|TRBV4-1|TRBJ1-5|-
CASSPSMGQPQHF
TGCGCCAGCAGCCCGTCGATGGGTCAGCCCCAGCATTTT
>TRBD1|TRBV6-5|TRBJ2-4|-
CASRGDGTGSFAQYF
TGTGCCAGCAGGGGTGACGGGACAGGGAGTTTCGCTCAGTACTTC
>TRBD1|TRBV19|TRBJ1-6|-
CASSGQGNSPLHF
TGTGCCAGTAGCGGACAGGGAAATTCACCCCTCCACTTT